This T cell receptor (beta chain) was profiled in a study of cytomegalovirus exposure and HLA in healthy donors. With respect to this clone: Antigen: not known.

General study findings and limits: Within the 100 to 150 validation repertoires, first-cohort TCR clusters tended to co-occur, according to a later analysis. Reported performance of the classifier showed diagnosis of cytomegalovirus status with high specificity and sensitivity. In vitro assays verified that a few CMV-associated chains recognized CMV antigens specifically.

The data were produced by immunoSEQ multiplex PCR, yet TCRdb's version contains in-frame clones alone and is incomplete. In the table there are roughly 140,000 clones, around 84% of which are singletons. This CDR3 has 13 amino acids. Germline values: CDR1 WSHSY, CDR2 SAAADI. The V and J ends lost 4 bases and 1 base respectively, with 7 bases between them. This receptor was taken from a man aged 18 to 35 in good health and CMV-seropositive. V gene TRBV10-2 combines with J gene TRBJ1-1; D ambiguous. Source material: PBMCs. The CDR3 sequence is CASSGGRNTEAFF. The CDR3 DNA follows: TGCGCCAGCAGTGGAGGCAGGAACACTGAAGCTTTCTTT.